This T cell receptor beta chain is drawn from a study of breast tumors, draining lymph nodes, adjacent tissues. Study-wide results and caveats: Tumors had less TCR diversity than lymph nodes, more than nontumor tissue. The data were judged consistent with most tumor T cells coming from lymph node and expanding in tumor. Compared with basal-like, luminal-like tumors shared significantly more repertoire with nontumor tissue.

TCRdb ran MiXCR on the multiplex PCR reads and lists one entry per CDR3 protein. The table has some 100,000 distinct CDR3 sequences, about 20% seen once. Breast cancer patients provided tissue from their axillary draining lymph nodes. The sample holds many counts of this clonotype. Its antigen remains unknown. The germline CDR1 and CDR2 sequences are DFQATT and SNEGSKA (reference sequence). This CDR3 is 13 amino acids long. V shed 3 bases and J shed 2 bases, with 9 bases lying between them. The sample was axillary lymph node tissue. The chain combines TRBV20-1 with TRBJ2-3, with D unclear. The sequence was collected from a female donor with breast cancer. Some clones in this sample may be carry-over from other donors' samples. Here the CDR3 DNA reads TGCAGTGCTAGTCGGCAGGCCACAGATACGCAGTATTTT. It translates to CSASRQATDTQYF.